The sequence of this T cell receptor (beta chain) was determined in a study of shared clonotypes between healthy human individuals. Overall study: Three plates each covered CD4 naive and memory; CD8 naive two, CD8 memory one.

The CDR3 is 14 residues long. V was cut by 4 bases and J by 1 base, with 11 bases left in between. Germline V lookup: CDR1 SEHNR, CDR2 FQNEAQ (reference sequence). In the case of this clone: Antigen unknown.

General study findings and limits: Clonotype sharing across several donors was observed for around 5.1% of naive CD4 clonotypes.

Naive CD8 cells lacked CD45RO and underwent positive selection for CCR7, leaving out terminally differentiated effector memory CD45RA+ cells. Assay used: immunoSEQ multiplex PCR; TCRdb lists only in-frame clones, some missing. The table has some 2.1 million clones, about 94% seen once. This TCR was sampled from a man between 18 and 29 years old in good health. The rearrangement joins TRBV7-9 to TRBJ2-7; D gene ambiguous. Sequencing was done on a sample of naive CD8+ T cells sorted from blood. CDR3 sequence: CASSYATGSYEQYF. CDR3 sequence (DNA): TGTGCCAGCAGCTATGCGACGGGTTCCTACGAGCAGTACTTC.